Listed below are T cell receptor beta chains from one sample, sequenced in a study of shared clonotypes between healthy human individuals. Only in-frame clones appear in the TCRdb table, and some are missing; sequencing was by immunoSEQ multiplex PCR. The sample holds about 2 million clones, about 95% seen once. Sequenced sample: naive CD8+ T cells sorted from blood. These TCRs come from a man in his late teens or twenties in good health. Both conserved end residues are part of each CDR3. The D gene is left open where the match is weak. Rows give clone size only sometimes, using once, few, many, or a class for an expanded clone.

clone_size	v_call	j_call	d_call	cdr3_aa	cdr3_nt
.	TRBV9	TRBJ2-2	.	CASNPSGPGELFF	TGTGCCAGCAACCCGTCGGGGCCCGGGGAGCTGTTTTTT
.	TRBV5-5	TRBJ1-2	.	CASSFEWATGLNYGYTF	TGTGCCAGCAGCTTTGAGTGGGCAACAGGGCTTAACTATGGCTACACCTTC
.	TRBV30	TRBJ1-3	.	CAWRSYGNTIYF	TGTGCCTGGAGAAGTTATGGAAACACCATATATTTT
.	TRBV30	TRBJ1-5	.	CAWSVHWDQPQHF	TGTGCCTGGAGTGTACATTGGGATCAGCCCCAGCATTTT
.	TRBV9	TRBJ1-1	TRBD1	CASSAAGGLNTEAFF	TGTGCCAGCAGCGCTGCAGGGGGCTTGAACACTGAAGCTTTCTTT
.	TRBV15	TRBJ1-2	.	CATSRAFDSYGYTF	TGTGCCACCAGCAGAGCCTTCGACAGCTATGGCTACACCTTC
.	TRBV27	TRBJ1-1	.	CASSRGQGTEAFF	TGTGCCAGCAGTCGGGGCCAGGGCACTGAAGCTTTCTTT
once	TRBV10-1	TRBJ2-3	.	CASSESYNTDTQYF	TGCGCCAGCAGTGAGAGCTATAACACAGATACGCAGTATTTT
.	TRBV5-6	TRBJ2-1	TRBD1	CASSLIQGAYNEQFF	TGTGCCAGCAGCTTGATACAGGGGGCCTACAATGAGCAGTTCTTC
.	TRBV19	TRBJ1-6	.	CASSIVADRSYNSPLHF	TGTGCCAGTAGTATTGTGGCAGATAGGTCCTATAATTCACCCCTCCACTTT
once	TRBV7-9	TRBJ2-5	.	CASRPNDEAQETQYF	TGTGCCAGCAGACCCAATGATGAAGCACAAGAGACCCAGTACTTC
.	TRBV18	TRBJ1-4	.	CASSPPRGLPGNEKLFF	TGTGCCAGCTCACCACCCCGGGGCCTCCCGGGGAATGAAAAACTGTTTTTT
.	TRBV18	TRBJ1-5	.	CASSPQGISNQPQHF	TGTGCCAGCTCACCACAAGGGATTAGCAATCAGCCCCAGCATTTT
.	TRBV6-1	TRBJ2-7	.	CASTGRLYEQYF	TGTGCCAGCACCGGGAGACTATACGAGCAGTACTTC
.	TRBV11-2	TRBJ1-2	.	CASSFGLDYTF	TGTGCCAGCAGCTTCGGCCTAGACTACACCTTC
.	TRBV28	TRBJ2-1	.	CASSLYGGGEQFF	TGTGCCAGCAGTTTATACGGAGGGGGGGAGCAGTTCTTC
.	TRBV5-6	TRBJ2-7	.	CASSLMPFSSYEQYF	TGTGCCAGCAGCTTGATGCCGTTTAGCTCCTACGAGCAGTACTTC